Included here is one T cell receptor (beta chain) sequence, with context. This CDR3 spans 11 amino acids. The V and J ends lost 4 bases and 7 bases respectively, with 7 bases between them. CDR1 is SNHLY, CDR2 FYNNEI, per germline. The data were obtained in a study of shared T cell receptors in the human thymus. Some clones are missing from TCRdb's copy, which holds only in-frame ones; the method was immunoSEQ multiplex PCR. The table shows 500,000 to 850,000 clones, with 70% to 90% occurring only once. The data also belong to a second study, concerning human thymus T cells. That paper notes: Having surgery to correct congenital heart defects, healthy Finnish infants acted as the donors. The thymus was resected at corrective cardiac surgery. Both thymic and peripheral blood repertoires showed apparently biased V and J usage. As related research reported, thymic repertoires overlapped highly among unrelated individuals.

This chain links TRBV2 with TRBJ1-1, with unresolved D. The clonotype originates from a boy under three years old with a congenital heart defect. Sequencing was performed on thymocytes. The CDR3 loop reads CASSGSIEAFF. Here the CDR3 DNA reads TGTGCCAGCAGTGGATCTATTGAAGCTTTCTTT.